Sequencing of this TCR beta chain was carried out in a study of blood T cell repertoires in COVID-19. In the study overall: Samples of COVID-19 (acute and convalescent) were obtained from the United States, Italy and Spain.

Libraries were prepared by immunoSEQ multiplex PCR; TCRdb keeps only in-frame clonotypes and omits some of them. The sample lists 180,000 or so clones, approximately 83% seen once, with under 15% in the top ten. The junction had 8 bases not matched to a gene; V was cut back by 2 bases and J by 7 bases. Germline lookup yields CDR1 LNHDA and CDR2 SQIVND (reference sequence). The CDR3 is 15 amino acids. The chain employs TRBV19 and TRBJ2-1; TRBD2 aligns across 7 bases. The sample was PBMCs or T cells enriched from blood (not recorded which). This clonotype originated in a woman aged 55-70 years who had recovered from COVID-19. The CDR3 DNA sequence: TGTGCCAGTAGTATACAGTTAGCGGGTAGTAATGAGCAGTTCTTC. Translating it yields CASSIQLAGSNEQFF.